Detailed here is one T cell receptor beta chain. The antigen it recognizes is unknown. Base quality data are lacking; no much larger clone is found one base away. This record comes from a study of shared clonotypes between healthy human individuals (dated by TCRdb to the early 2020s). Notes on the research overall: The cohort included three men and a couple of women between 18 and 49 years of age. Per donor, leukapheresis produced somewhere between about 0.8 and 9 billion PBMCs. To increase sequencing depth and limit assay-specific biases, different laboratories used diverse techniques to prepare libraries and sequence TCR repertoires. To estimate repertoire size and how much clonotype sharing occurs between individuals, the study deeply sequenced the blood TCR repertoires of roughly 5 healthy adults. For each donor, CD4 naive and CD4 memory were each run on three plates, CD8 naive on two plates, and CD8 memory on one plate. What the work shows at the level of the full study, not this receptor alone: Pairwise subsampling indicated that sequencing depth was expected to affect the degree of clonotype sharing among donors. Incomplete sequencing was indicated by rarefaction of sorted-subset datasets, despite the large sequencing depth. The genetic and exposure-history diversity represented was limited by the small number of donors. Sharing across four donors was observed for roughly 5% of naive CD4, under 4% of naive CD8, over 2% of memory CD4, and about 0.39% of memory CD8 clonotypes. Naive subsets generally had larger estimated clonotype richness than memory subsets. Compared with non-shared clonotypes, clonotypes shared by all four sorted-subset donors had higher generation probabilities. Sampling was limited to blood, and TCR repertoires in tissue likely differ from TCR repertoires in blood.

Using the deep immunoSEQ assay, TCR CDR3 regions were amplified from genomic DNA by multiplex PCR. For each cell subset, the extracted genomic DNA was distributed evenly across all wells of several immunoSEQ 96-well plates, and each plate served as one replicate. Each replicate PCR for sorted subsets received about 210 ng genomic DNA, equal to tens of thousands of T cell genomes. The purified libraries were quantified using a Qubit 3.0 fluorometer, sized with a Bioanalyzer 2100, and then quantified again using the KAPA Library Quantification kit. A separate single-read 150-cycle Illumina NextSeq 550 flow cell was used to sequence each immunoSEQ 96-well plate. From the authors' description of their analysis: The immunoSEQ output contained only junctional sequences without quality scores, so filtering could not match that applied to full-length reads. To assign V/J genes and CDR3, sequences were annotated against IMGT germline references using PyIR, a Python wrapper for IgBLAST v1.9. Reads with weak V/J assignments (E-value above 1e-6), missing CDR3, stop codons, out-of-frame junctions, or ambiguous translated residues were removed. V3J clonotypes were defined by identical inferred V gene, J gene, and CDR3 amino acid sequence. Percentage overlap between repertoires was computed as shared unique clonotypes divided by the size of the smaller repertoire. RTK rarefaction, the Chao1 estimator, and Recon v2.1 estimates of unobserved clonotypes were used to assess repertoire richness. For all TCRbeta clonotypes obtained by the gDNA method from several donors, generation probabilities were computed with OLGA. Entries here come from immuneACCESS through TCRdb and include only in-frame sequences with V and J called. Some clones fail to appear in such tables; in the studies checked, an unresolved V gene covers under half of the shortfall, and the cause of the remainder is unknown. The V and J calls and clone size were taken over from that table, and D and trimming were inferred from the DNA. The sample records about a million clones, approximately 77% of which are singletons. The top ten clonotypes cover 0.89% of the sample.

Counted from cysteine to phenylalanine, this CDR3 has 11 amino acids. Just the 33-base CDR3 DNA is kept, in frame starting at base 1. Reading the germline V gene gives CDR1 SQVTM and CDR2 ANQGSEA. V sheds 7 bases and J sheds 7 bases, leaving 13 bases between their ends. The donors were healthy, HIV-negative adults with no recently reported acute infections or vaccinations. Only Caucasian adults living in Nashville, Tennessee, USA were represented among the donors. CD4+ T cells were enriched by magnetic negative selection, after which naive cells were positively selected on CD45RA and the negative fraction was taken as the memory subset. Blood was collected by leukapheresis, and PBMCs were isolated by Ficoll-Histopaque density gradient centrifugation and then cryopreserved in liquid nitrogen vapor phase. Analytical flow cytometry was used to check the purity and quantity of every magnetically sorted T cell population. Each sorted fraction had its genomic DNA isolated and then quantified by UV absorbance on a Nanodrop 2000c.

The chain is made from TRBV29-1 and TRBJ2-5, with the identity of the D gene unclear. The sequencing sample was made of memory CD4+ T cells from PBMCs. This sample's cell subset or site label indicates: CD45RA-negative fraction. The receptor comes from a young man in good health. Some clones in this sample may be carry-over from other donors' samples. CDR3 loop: CSGLRVVTQYF. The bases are TGCAGCGGGCTTAGGGTTGTGACCCAGTACTTC.